One sample yielded the 30 T cell receptor beta chains listed below, sequenced in a study of blood T cell repertoires in COVID-19. Measured with immunoSEQ multiplex PCR; TCRdb has only the in-frame clones, and not every one. Of around 170,000 clones listed, more than 85% are singletons. The material sequenced was peripheral blood. The receptors shown here come from a middle-aged man with acute or convalescent COVID-19.

The chain employs TRBV7-9 and TRBJ1-5; unclear D gene. There are 16 residues in the CDR3. Trimming left V 1 base short and J 1 base short, with 11 bases between. Germline lookup yields CDR1 SEHNR and CDR2 FQNEAQ (reference sequence). The CDR3 DNA reads as TGTGCCAGCAGCTTAGACTTGGCAGGCAGCAATCAGCCCCAGCATTTT. Translated: CASSLDLAGSNQPQHF.

This clone was detected a few times. The J gene is TRBJ1-5, the V gene TRBV10-3, with D unresolved. The CDR3 spans 13 residues. Germline V gene sequence: CDR1 ENHRY, CDR2 SYGVKD. Trimming took 3 bases from V and 6 from J, leaving 9 bases between them. As DNA, the CDR3 is TGTGCCATCAGTGACCTTAGCGGTCAGCCCCAGCATTTT. Protein: CAISDLSGQPQHF.

The V gene is TRBV7-3, the J gene TRBJ2-2; no reliable D call. The germline V and J ends were trimmed by 5 bases and 5 bases, with 9 bases remaining between them. This CDR3 region has 13 residues. Germline-derived CDR1 and CDR2 are SGHTA and FQGTGA. CDR3 in amino acids: CASSPRVTGELFF. The CDR3 DNA reads TGTGCCAGCAGCCCCCGAGTTACCGGGGAGCTGTTTTTT.

The rearrangement uses TRBV6-6 and TRBJ1-1; D gene unclear. The length of the CDR3 is 11 residues. Germline V gene sequence: CDR1 MNHNY, CDR2 SVGAGI (reference sequence). Trimming took 8 bases from V and 6 from J, leaving 10 bases between them. This chain's CDR3 is CASGPRSEAFF. The CDR3 DNA reads as TGTGCCAGCGGGCCAAGGTCTGAAGCTTTCTTT.

The rearrangement links TRBV5-1 to TRBJ2-3; possibly TRBD1 for D (6 bases). Germline-derived CDR1 and CDR2 are SGHRS and YFSETQ. V was shortened by 2 bases and J by 6 bases, with 10 bases between the two germline ends. CDR3 size: 13 residues. CDR3 coding DNA: TGCGCCAGCAGCTTAGGGGGTACGGATACGCAGTATTTT. Translation gives CASSLGGTDTQYF.

The chain carries TRBV2 and TRBJ1-3; tentatively, D is TRBD1 (5 bases). CDR3 length: 14 residues. Looked up from germline, CDR1 is SNHLY and CDR2 is FYNNEI. The ends were cut back, 6 bases at V and 2 bases at J, with 11 bases in the middle. The CDR3 DNA follows: TGTGCCAGCAGAGCAGGGCGTACTGGAAACACCATATATTTT. Its protein is CASRAGRTGNTIYF.

This chain connects TRBV19 to TRBJ2-1; 9 bases map to TRBD2. CDR1 LNHDA and CDR2 SQIVND come from the germline V gene (reference sequence). CDR3 size: 14 residues. Trimming took 6 bases from V and 4 from J; bases not matched to a gene: 4. The CDR3 nucleotides are TGTGCCAGTAGGACTAGCGGCAAATACAATGAGCAGTTCTTC. It specifies CASRTSGKYNEQFF.

This clone has just a few counts. This chain links TRBV30 with TRBJ2-1; D remains ambiguous. CDR1 and CDR2 (germline): GTSNPN, SVGIG (reference sequence). V dropped 3 bases and J dropped 12 bases, with 12 bases sitting between them. This CDR3 region has 11 residues. This CDR3 reads CAWRIPPRQFF. Written as DNA, the CDR3 is TGTGCCTGGAGGATTCCTCCGAGGCAGTTCTTC. Filled out from reference TRBV30 and TRBJ2-1, the complete variable domain reads SQTIHQWPATLVQPVGSPLSLECTVEGTSNPNLYWYRQAAGRGLQLLFYSVGIGQISSEVPQNLSASRPQDRQFILSSKKLLLSDSGFYLCAWRIPPRQFFGPGTRLTVL.

This clone was observed once. The chain carries TRBV4-1 and TRBJ2-2, with 8 bases that match TRBD1. With V trimmed by 4 bases and J by 1 base, 8 bases remained unmatched. This CDR3 contains 17 residues. Germline-derived CDR1 and CDR2 are MGHRA and YSYEKL. The CDR3 reads CASSRSPGTGNTGELFF. The CDR3, as DNA: TGCGCCAGCAGCCGATCCCCCGGGACAGGGAACACCGGGGAGCTGTTTTTT.

The rearrangement uses TRBV7-2 and TRBJ1-3, with a weak D call TRBD1 (6 bases). This CDR3 contains 14 residues. The V end was cut by 2 bases, the J end by 3 bases, with 8 bases between. Germline CDR1 reads SGHTA; CDR2 reads FQGNSA. CDR3 DNA: TGTGCCAGCAGCTTAACAGGGCTTGGAAACACCATATATTTT. Translation: CASSLTGLGNTIYF.

The V and J genes are TRBV5-1 and TRBJ2-7; 12 positions match TRBD2. V shed 2 bases and J 0 bases; nucleotides not matched to a gene: 9. This CDR3 is built from 18 residues. CDR1 is SGHRS and CDR2 is YFSETQ in the germline V gene. In DNA form, the CDR3 reads TGCGCCAGCAGCTTAAGAATCCCGGGACTAGCGGGCTCCTACGAGCAGTACTTC. This gives the protein CASSLRIPGLAGSYEQYF. Combining the CDR3 with reference TRBV5-1 and TRBJ2-7 gives the whole variable domain KAGVTQTPRYLIKTRGQQVTLSCSPISGHRSVSWYQQTPGQGLQFLFEYFSETQRNKGNFPGRFSGRQFSNSRSEMNVSTLELGDSALYLCASSLRIPGLAGSYEQYFGPGTRLTVT.

This chain uses TRBV6-5 with TRBJ1-1; tentative D call: TRBD1 (6 bases). Germline V CDR1 and CDR2: MNHEY, SVGAGI. The CDR3 runs to 12 residues. Trimming cost V 6 bases and J 11 bases, with 16 bases left between them. CDR3 sequence reads: CASSSVQGRAFF. The CDR3 nucleotides read TGTGCCAGCAGCTCGGTACAGGGTCGTGCTTTCTTT.

This sequence joins TRBV6-2 or TRBV6-3 and TRBJ2-3; TRBD2 matches at 15 bases. This CDR3 comprises 18 residues. CDR1 and CDR2 from the germline V gene are MNHEY and SVGEGT. V shed 2 bases, J shed 5 bases, and the junction held 8 bases outside the gene matches. The CDR3 DNA sequence: TGTGCCAGCAGTTACGACGTCGGACTAGCGGGGGGGTTAGATACGCAGTATTTT. This codes for CASSYDVGLAGGLDTQYF.

The chain couples TRBV5-1 to TRBJ1-2; the D gene is possibly TRBD1 (6 bases). Per germline, CDR1 SGHRS and CDR2 YFSETQ. The CDR3 has 16 amino acids. The V gene lost 4 bases and the J gene lost 4 bases, with 20 bases spanning the gap. The CDR3 nucleotides read TGCGCCAGCAGCCCAACCTCAGGGGATGGGTCCTATGGCTACACCTTC. Translating gives CASSPTSGDGSYGYTF. The whole variable domain, filled in from reference TRBV5-1 and TRBJ1-2, reads KAGVTQTPRYLIKTRGQQVTLSCSPISGHRSVSWYQQTPGQGLQFLFEYFSETQRNKGNFPGRFSGRQFSNSRSEMNVSTLELGDSALYLCASSPTSGDGSYGYTFGSGTRLTVV.

This clone came up once. The chain combines TRBV6-5 with TRBJ2-3; TRBD2 matches 7 bases. The CDR3 runs 15 residues. After removal of 0 bases from V and 1 base from J, the junction contained 1 base not matched to a gene. Germline V gene sequence: CDR1 MNHEY, CDR2 SVGAGI. CDR3 DNA sequence: TGTGCCAGCAGTTACTCTACTAGCGGCACAGATACGCAGTATTTT. Protein sequence: CASSYSTSGTDTQYF.

This rearrangement joins TRBV11-3 to TRBJ2-2; D not resolved. Trimming took off 0 bases at V and 1 base at J, with 3 bases between the two ends. The CDR3 is 14 residues long. Germline CDR1 is SGHNT and CDR2 is YENEEA. Written as DNA, the CDR3 is TGTGCCAGCAGCTTAGACAGGAACACCGGGGAGCTGTTTTTT. Protein sequence: CASSLDRNTGELFF.

This clone occurred a few times. In nucleotides, the CDR3 is TGTGCCAGCAGCGCCCAACAAGGAGCCTCCTACGAGCAGTACTTC. It codes for CASSAQQGASYEQYF. The rearrangement links TRBV9 to TRBJ2-7; D not resolved. This CDR3 has 15 amino acids. V dropped 3 bases and J dropped 0 bases, with 13 bases sitting between them. CDR1 SGDLS and CDR2 YYNGEE come from the germline V gene. Combining the CDR3 with reference TRBV9 and TRBJ2-7 gives the whole variable domain DSGVTQTPKHLITATGQRVTLRCSPRSGDLSVYWYQQSLDQGLQFLIQYYNGEERAKGNILERFSAQQFPDLHSELNLSSLELGDSALYFCASSAQQGASYEQYFGPGTRLTVT.

The gene calls are TRBV27 and TRBJ1-2; 7 bases map to TRBD1. The germline V gene has CDR1 MNHEY and CDR2 SMNVEV (reference sequence). The CDR3 spans 15 residues. V lost 4 bases and J lost 3; bases outside the gene matches: 8. Here the CDR3 reads CASSSTGANHYGYTF. The CDR3 bases are TGTGCCAGCAGTTCAACAGGGGCGAACCACTATGGCTACACCTTC.

The V call is TRBV2, the J call TRBJ2-5, with 9 bases identical to TRBD2. The germline CDR1 and CDR2 sequences are SNHLY and FYNNEI. Trimming removed 5 bases from V and 5 bases from J; junction bases left unmatched: 6. There are 14 residues in the CDR3. The CDR3, as DNA: TGTGCCAGCAGTTCCGCGGGAGGGGGGGAGACCCAGTACTTC. It yields the protein CASSSAGGGETQYF.

V gene TRBV18 combines with J gene TRBJ2-5, with TRBD1 matching 9 bases. The CDR3 contains 15 residues. Germline V gene sequence: CDR1 KGHSH, CDR2 LQKENI. V lost 2 bases, J lost 0 bases, and 1 base stayed unmatched. CDR3 sequence: CASSPRTGDQETQYF. In nucleotides, the CDR3 is TGTGCCAGCTCACCAAGGACAGGGGACCAAGAGACCCAGTACTTC. The full variable domain, completed using reference TRBV18 and TRBJ2-5, is NAGVMQNPRHLVRRRGQEARLRCSPMKGHSHVYWYRQLPEEGLKFMVYLQKENIIDESGMPKERFSAEFPKEGPSILRIQQVVRGDSAAYFCASSPRTGDQETQYFGPGTRLLVL.

This sequence joins TRBV28 and TRBJ1-4; TRBD1 matches at 9 bases. The CDR3 length is 18 residues. CDR1 is MDHEN, CDR2 SYDVKM, per germline. Germline trimming cut 5 bases from V and 7 bases from J; bases unmatched to any gene: 17. DNA for the CDR3: TGTGCCAGCAGTGCCCCGGGACAGGGCGAGCCAAGCAGTGAAAAACTGTTTTTT. Amino acids: CASSAPGQGEPSSEKLFF.

CDR3 amino acids: CAISEVGDSVYGYTF. DNA for the CDR3: TGTGCCATCAGTGAAGTGGGCGACAGCGTCTATGGCTACACCTTC. The chain employs TRBV10-3 and TRBJ1-2; D perhaps matches TRBD1 (5 bases). The CDR3 loop spans 15 amino acids. V was shortened by 3 bases and J by 4 bases, with 15 bases between the two germline ends. Germline V gives CDR1 ENHRY, CDR2 SYGVKD.

The rearrangement uses TRBV27 and TRBJ2-3; D gene unclear. The CDR3 has 13 amino acids. V was pared by 1 base and J by 2 bases, with 4 bases between. Germline loops: CDR1 MNHEY, CDR2 SMNVEV (reference sequence). The CDR3 reads CASSLFHTDTQYF. The CDR3 DNA sequence: TGTGCCAGCAGTTTATTCCACACAGATACGCAGTATTTT.

This clone appeared once. The J gene is TRBJ2-2, the V gene TRBV29-1; perhaps TRBD2 as D (6 bases). Looked up from germline, CDR1 is SQVTM and CDR2 is ANQGSEA. Trimming took off 6 bases at V and 1 base at J, with 12 bases between the two ends. CDR3 length equals 14 residues. In nucleotides, the CDR3 is TGCAGCGTACGAGAAGCGGGGAACACCGGGGAGCTGTTTTTT. Amino acid sequence: CSVREAGNTGELFF.

This sequence joins TRBV10-3 and TRBJ1-4; 8 bases agree with TRBD1. Germline CDR1 reads ENHRY; CDR2 reads SYGVKD. This CDR3 comprises 14 residues. V lost 5 bases, J lost 3 bases, and 2 bases stayed unmatched. The chain's CDR3 is CAISPQGANEKLFF. In DNA form, the CDR3 reads TGTGCCATCAGTCCACAGGGGGCTAATGAAAAACTGTTTTTT.

The rearrangement links TRBV24-1 to TRBJ2-3; TRBD1 matches at 9 bases. V lost 9 bases and J lost 7; bases outside the gene matches: 13. This CDR3 contains 15 residues. Germline-derived CDR1 and CDR2 are KGHDR and SFDVKD. The CDR3 region is CATANPGQGPHTQYF. Here the CDR3 DNA reads TGTGCCACCGCCAACCCGGGACAGGGCCCCCATACGCAGTATTTT.

V is TRBV6-2 or TRBV6-3 and J is TRBJ2-7, with 10 bases that match TRBD1. Trimming took 2 bases from V and 7 from J; bases not matched to a gene: 8. The CDR3 is made up of 15 amino acids. The V gene's germline CDR1 is MNHEY and CDR2 SVGEGT. The CDR3 loop reads CASSYRGQGMGEQYV. Written as DNA, the CDR3 is TGTGCCAGCAGTTACAGGGGACAGGGGATGGGGGAGCAGTACGTC.

CDR3: CSVAHDLARGGDTGELFF. The CDR3 DNA reads as TGCAGCGTTGCCCACGACTTGGCCAGGGGTGGGGACACCGGGGAGCTGTTTTTT. The rearrangement uses TRBV29-1 and TRBJ2-2; tentatively, D is TRBD1 (6 bases). CDR3 length equals 18 residues. Deletions cut 4 bases from V and 3 bases from J, with 24 bases between. Germline V gene data show CDR1 as SQVTM and CDR2 as ANQGSEA.

This clone was seen once. CDR3 nucleotide sequence: TGTGCCAGCAGCTTACGACAGAACGGGGAGCTGTTTTTT. It yields the protein CASSLRQNGELFF. This chain connects TRBV5-4 to TRBJ2-2, with a tentative D call TRBD1 (5 bases). V was clipped by 2 bases and J by 7 bases, with 9 bases between them. The CDR3 has 13 amino acids. Germline V gene data show CDR1 as SGHNT and CDR2 as YYREEE (reference sequence).

The V call is TRBV3-1 (or the pseudogene TRBV3-2), the J call TRBJ2-7; 9 bases fit TRBD2. V shed 2 bases, J shed 2 bases, and the junction held 4 bases outside the gene matches. Germline V CDR1 and CDR2: LGHDT, YNNKEL (reference sequence). The CDR3 sequence is 15 residues long. The CDR3 nucleotides are TGTGCCAGCAGCCAAAGACTAGCGGCCACCTACGAGCAGTACTTC. Translating it yields CASSQRLAATYEQYF.